Included here is one T cell receptor (beta chain) sequence, with context. The clone's antigen remains unknown. Base qualities were left out, and no much larger clone turns up one base away. The sample is drawn from a study of blood T cell repertoires in COVID-19 (dated by TCRdb to between 2020 and 2021). A note on the overall study: Collaborator samples came from the United States, Italy and Spain and covered acute and convalescent phases of COVID-19. The samples were drawn from the first 160 participants of the ongoing ImmuneRACE study and from 950 to 1,500 subjects provided by 6 global collaborators. Where available, HLA class I and class II types were taken from metadata supplied by the sample provider and were not determined by assay-based typing. The material from the prospective study consisted of cDNA or gDNA derived from T cells, B-cell-depleted T cells, or PBMCs. The repertoires were released in a freely available public database meant as a resource for research on the immune response to SARS-CoV-2. Subjects who had been exposed to COVID-19, were actively infected with it, or had recovered from it provided the deeply sampled blood TCRbeta repertoires that made up the dataset. Nearly every sample came with metadata listing a de-identified subject ID, COVID-19 status, age in years and sex. Findings and caveats that apply to the study as a whole: Clinical and demographic metadata were provided uncurated, with the amount varying by source and participant.

The immunoSEQ Assay, a bias-controlled multiplex PCR, was used to amplify TCRbeta CDR3 regions from genomic DNA. Per the source publication's procedure: The number of nucleated cells in each sample was estimated by amplification of reference gene primers within the assay. To quantify the absolute abundance of each unique TCRbeta CDR3 rearrangement, sequence reads were collapsed and filtered. Productive Simpson clonality was computed per sample as the square root of Simpson's diversity index over productive rearrangements. TCRdb's version of the immuneACCESS table is confined to in-frame rearrangements and falls short of the full clone set. An unresolved V gene accounts for under half of the shortfall where checked; the remainder is of unknown origin. The DNA was the basis for D and trimming; V, J and clone size are from that table. This sample gives 78,000 or so clones in total; around 80% of them show up just once. The ten largest clones add up to roughly 12% of the sample.

Each collaborating institution followed its own protocols to collect whole blood in K2EDTA tubes. For TCRbeta analysis, collaborators shipped samples as frozen whole blood, isolated PBMCs, or DNA extracted from either of those sample types. What was sequenced was peripheral blood. The sequence came from an older man with acute or convalescent COVID-19.

The sequenced DNA is TGTGCCAGCAGCTTAGGTCGTGCCAGGGCTAACTATGGCTACACCTTC. This gives the protein CASSLGRARANYGYTF. The chain is made from TRBV7-8 and TRBJ1-2; TRBD1 is a possible D gene, resting on 5 matching bases. As encoded in the germline V gene, CDR1 is SGHVS while CDR2 is FQNEAQ. Cut back by 1 base and 0 bases, the V and J ends lie 12 bases apart. The CDR3, cysteine through phenylalanine, is 16 amino acids long. Only the CDR3 portion is preserved as DNA: 48 bases, with reading frame beginning at the first base.